The present entry profiles one TCR beta chain with its context. The antigen is undetermined. The data originate from a study of T cell repertoires in cytomegalovirus infection. About the research overall: Well-studied HLA-B-restricted epitopes and recently identified HLA-C-restricted epitopes of CMV were both used in the study.

The CDR3 is made up of 13 amino acids. CDR1 LNHDA and CDR2 SQIVND come from the germline V gene (reference sequence). The V end was cut by 8 bases, the J end by 5 bases, with 15 bases between. TCRdb re-called the reads through MiXCR, storing one row per CDR3 protein. The top ten hold 80% to 95% of the sample, which has fewer than 85,000 distinct CDR3 sequences, approximately 43% seen once. Sequencing was performed on CD8+ T cells from cultured PBMCs, taken from culture after CMV antigen stimulation. This clonotype originated in a human donor in good health (CMV status not recorded). Some clones in this sample may be carry-over from other donors' samples. This chain joins TRBV19 and TRBJ2-5; D possibly corresponds to TRBD1 (5 bases). CDR3 loop: CASWDRGAETQYF. In nucleotides, the CDR3 is TGTGCCAGTTGGGATAGGGGCGCCGAGACCCAGTACTTC.